This T cell receptor beta chain was captured in a study of CD8+CD57+ T cells in acquired aplastic anemia. The patients chosen for sequencing had shown expansion of CD8+CD57+ cells (detected by flow cytometry). Patients, without exception, had severe acquired aplastic anemia. Broader study findings: The study found no significant CD8+ Simpson's diversity difference between patients and controls.

Genomic DNA, serving as template, underwent TCR beta VDJ and CDR3 profiling. TCRdb independently ran MiXCR on the reads; one entry per CDR3 protein. The table lists 200,000 or so distinct CDR3 sequences, 48% of them singletons. About this clonotype itself: Its antigen is still unknown.

Germline values: CDR1 LGHDT, CDR2 YNNKEL (reference sequence). Trimming cost V 4 bases and J 6 bases, with 10 bases left between them. The CDR3 length is 12 residues. Specimen: sorted CD4+, CD8+, or CD8+CD57+ T cells (not recorded which) from PBMCs. J is TRBJ2-7 and V is TRBV3-1; D is unclear. The clonotype was recovered from a human donor with aplastic anemia. CDR3 sequence: CASSRGACEQYF. CDR3 nucleotide sequence: TGTGCCAGCAGCCGAGGCGCATGCGAGCAGTACTTC.